This T cell receptor beta chain was recovered during a study of radiation and T cells in renal cell carcinoma. Overall study findings and caveats: Without pretreatment biopsies, baseline tumor clonotype presence was undetermined.

In germline, CDR1 is MDHEN, CDR2 SYDVKM. The trim removed 4 bases at V and 1 base at J, leaving 13 bases unmatched. This CDR3 has 19 amino acids. TCRdb's table, derived via immunoSEQ multiplex PCR, lists solely in-frame clones and lacks some. The sample includes 100,000 to 150,000 clones, about four fifths of them seen just once. Time point noted: blood 2 weeks post-SBRT. Treatment denoted: 15 Gy SBRT to primary tumor, nephrectomy 4 weeks later. Details on this clone: Its matching antigen is unknown.

This sample comprised blood, obtained from a patient whose treatment included radiotherapy and nephrectomy. J is TRBJ1-4 and V is TRBV28; 9 bases line up with TRBD1. This TCR came from a man aged 45-60 years with renal cell carcinoma. The CDR3 DNA follows: TGTGCCAGCAGTTCTCCGGGACAGGGTATTGTAGGAACTAATGAAAAACTGTTTTTT. It specifies CASSSPGQGIVGTNEKLFF.